This TCR beta chain was recovered during a study of radiotherapy plus CTLA-4 blockade in lung cancer (dated by TCRdb to 2017 to 2018). About the study as a whole: Among the enrolled patients, under 20% had an objective response, and 31% reached disease control.

Results and caveats for the whole study, not just this receptor: Increased serum interferon-beta after radiation, together with early dynamic changes in blood T cell clones, were reported to be the strongest predictors of response. After treatment with radiotherapy and ipilimumab, TCR clones that originated in tumors expanded in peripheral blood.

In this study, focal radiation therapy paired with CTLA-4 blockade (ipilimumab) was tested in patients who had chemo-refractory metastatic non-small-cell lung cancer. V drops 7 bases and J drops 1 base, leaving 8 bases in between. The CDR3 goes from the cysteine to the phenylalanine over 13 residues. The retained sequence is limited to the CDR3, 39 bases, with the frame set at the first base. The germline V gene gives CDR1 as MNHNS and CDR2 as SASEGT. To prepare the library, the immunoSEQ multiplex PCR assay was applied. TCRdb stores this immuneACCESS table with in-frame sequences only. Part of the clones is absent; in the studies checked, under half of the shortfall reflects unresolved V genes, and no reason is known for the rest. Across this sample there are about 72,000 clones, with around 80% seen only once. The ten largest clones take up 7.1% of the sample. Concerning this clone: The target of this receptor is not known. It has no much larger one-base neighbor in the sample; base qualities were not kept.

The sequence was obtained from a human donor with non-small cell lung cancer who had a complete response to radiotherapy plus ipilimumab. This receptor chain uses TRBV6-1 and TRBJ1-5, with no D gene named confidently. The sample in question was peripheral blood, obtained from a patient treated with radiotherapy plus ipilimumab. The CDR3 amino acid sequence is: CASTRGSNQPQHF. The DNA sequence is as follows: TGTGCCAGCACGAGAGGGAGCAATCAGCCCCAGCATTTT.